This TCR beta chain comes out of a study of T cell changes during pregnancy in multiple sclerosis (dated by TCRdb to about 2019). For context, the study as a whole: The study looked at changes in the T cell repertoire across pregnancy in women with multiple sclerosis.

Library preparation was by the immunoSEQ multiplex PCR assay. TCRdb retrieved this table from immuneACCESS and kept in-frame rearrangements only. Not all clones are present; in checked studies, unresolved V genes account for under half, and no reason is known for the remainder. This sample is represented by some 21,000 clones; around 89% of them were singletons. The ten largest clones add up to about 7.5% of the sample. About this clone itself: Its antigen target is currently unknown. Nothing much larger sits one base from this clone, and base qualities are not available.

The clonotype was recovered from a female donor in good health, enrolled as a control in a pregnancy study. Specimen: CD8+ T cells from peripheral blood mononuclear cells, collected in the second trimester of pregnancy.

The CDR3 protein: CASSLSKYEQYF. The DNA reads as follows: TGTGCCAGCAGCTTGTCCAAATACGAGCAGTACTTC. The rearranged chain carries TRBV13 and TRBJ2-7; the D gene identity is not certain. From the cysteine through the phenylalanine, the CDR3 covers 12 amino acids. Only CDR3 DNA remains: 36 bases, in frame from the first base. The germline V gene (reference sequence) supplies CDR1 PRHDT and CDR2 FYEKMQ. The V and J ends are trimmed by 3 bases and 4 bases, leaving 7 bases between them.